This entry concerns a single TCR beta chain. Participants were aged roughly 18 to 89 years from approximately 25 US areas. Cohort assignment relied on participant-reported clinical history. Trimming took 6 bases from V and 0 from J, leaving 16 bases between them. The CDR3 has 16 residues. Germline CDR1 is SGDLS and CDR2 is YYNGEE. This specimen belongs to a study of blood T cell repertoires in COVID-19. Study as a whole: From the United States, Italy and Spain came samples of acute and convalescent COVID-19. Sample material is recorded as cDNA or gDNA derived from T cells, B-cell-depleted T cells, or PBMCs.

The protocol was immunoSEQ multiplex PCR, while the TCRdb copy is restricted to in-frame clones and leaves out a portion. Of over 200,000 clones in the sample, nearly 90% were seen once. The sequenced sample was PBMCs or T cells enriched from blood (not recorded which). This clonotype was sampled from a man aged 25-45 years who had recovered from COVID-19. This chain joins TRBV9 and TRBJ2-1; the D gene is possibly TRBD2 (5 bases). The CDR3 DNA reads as TGTGCCAGCACCCCTCGTGTGGGGAGCTCCTACAATGAGCAGTTCTTC. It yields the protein CASTPRVGSSYNEQFF.